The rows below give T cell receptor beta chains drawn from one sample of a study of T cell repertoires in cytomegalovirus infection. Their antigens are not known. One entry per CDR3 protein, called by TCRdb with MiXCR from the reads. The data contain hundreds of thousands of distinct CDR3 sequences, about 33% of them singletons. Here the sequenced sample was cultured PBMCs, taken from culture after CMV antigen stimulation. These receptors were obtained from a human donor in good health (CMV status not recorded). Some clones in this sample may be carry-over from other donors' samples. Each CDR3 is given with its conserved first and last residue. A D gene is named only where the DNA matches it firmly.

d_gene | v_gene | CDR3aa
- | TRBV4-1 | CASSQGGVVWSSPLHF
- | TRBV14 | CASSHQGLSEQYF
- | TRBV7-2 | CASSLYGTYNEQFF
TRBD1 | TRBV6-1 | CASSETGKLVEQYF
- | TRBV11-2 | CASSPLASGRIYEQYF
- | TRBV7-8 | CASSFGHSGGNYEQYF
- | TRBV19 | CASSIRNSPLHF
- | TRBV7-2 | CASSSKAGTVPKQYF
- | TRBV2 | CASSPIIGEGYTF
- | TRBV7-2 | CASSLAAYGELFF
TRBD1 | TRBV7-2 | CASSFRTGPLELFF
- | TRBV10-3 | CAIGGGVEDEQYF
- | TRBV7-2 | CASSLGQRRTEAFF
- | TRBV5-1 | CASRFQDNQPQHF
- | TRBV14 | CASSRSGERELFF
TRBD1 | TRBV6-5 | CASSFRQGSFTGELFF
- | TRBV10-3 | CAIRGISYNEQFF
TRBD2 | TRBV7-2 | CASSLLYGGVGDTQYF
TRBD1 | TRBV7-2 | CASSFGQGVGYEQYF
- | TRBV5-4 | CASSSALQDTQYF
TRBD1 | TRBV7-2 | CASSLGQVEKLFF
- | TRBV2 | CASSEALLRDTEAFF
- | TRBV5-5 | CASSAQGTEQFF
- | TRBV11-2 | CASSQTPNSYNEQFF
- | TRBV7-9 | CASSSQGLTEAFF
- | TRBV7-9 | CASSHQDTQYF
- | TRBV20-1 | CSAVWETNEKLFF
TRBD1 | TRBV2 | CASRAGTGAYEQYF
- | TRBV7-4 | CASSLGAGLNENIQYF
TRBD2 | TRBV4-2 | CASSQDPRGGRADHTQYF
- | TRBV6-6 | CASNVLDSNQPQHF
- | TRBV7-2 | CASSFRWQGAEAFF
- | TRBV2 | CASTKEIGSGNTIYF
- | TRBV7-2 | CASSPGQSDTQYF
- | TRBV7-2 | CASSPRGGNYNEQFF
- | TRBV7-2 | CASSIGQSSYNEQFF
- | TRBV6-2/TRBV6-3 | CASITLNTGELFF
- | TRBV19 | CASSAKAGVAKNIQYF
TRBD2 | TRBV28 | CASSYGGGENIQYF
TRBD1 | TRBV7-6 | CASSPGTGREKLFF
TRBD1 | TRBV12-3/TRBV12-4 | CASRKGQGGAEAFF
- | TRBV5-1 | CASSRDTLEQYF
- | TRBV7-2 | CASSPLWGKGEQFF
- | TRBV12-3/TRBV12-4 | CASSRTYLNTEAFF
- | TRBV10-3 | CAISELGSNQPQHF
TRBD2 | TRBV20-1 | CSASALASGGAEQFF
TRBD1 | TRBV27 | CASRPRGRDTQYF
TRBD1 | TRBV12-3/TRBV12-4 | CASSSLEGASFF
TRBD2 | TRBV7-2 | CASSHQLAGEETQYF
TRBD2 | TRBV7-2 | CASRWGGGSTDTQYF
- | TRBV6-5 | CASSRARTSSGNTIYF
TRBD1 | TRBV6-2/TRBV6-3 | CASSRGQANEQFF
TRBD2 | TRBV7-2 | CASSLSLAGKETQYF
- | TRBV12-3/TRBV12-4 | CASKTLGFSNQPQHF